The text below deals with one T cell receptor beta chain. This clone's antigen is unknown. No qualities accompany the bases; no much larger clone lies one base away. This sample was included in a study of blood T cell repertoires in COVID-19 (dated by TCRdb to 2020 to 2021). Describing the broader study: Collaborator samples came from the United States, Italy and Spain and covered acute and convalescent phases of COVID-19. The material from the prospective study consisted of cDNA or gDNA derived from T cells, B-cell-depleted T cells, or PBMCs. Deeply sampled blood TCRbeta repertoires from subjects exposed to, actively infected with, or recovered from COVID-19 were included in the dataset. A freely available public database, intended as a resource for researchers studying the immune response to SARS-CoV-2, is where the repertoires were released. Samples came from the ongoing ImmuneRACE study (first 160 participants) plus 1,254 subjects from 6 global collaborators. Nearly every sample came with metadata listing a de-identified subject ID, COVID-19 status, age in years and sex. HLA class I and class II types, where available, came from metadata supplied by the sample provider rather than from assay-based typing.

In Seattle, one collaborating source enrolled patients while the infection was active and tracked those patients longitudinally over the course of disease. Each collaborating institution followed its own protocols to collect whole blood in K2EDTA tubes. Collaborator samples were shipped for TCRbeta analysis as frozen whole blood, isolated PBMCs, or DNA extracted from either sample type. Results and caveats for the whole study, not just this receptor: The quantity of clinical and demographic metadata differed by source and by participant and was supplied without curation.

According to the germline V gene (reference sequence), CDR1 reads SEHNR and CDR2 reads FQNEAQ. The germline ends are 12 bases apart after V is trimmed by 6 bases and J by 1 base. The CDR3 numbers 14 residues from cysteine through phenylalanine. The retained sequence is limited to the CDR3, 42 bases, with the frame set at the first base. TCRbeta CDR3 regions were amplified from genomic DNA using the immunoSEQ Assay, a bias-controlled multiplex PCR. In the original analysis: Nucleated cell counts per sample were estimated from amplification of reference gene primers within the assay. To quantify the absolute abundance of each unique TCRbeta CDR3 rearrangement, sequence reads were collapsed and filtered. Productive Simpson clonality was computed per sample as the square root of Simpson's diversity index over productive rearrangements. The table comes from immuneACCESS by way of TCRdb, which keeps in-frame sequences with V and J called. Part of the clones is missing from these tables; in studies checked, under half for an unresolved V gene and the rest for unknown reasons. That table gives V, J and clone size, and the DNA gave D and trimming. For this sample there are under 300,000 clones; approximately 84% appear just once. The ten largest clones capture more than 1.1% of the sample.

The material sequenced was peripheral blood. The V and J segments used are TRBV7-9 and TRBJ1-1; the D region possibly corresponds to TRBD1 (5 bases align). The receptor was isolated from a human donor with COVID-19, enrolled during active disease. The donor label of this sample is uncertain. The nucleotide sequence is TGTGCCAGCAGATCTACAGGACCGAACACTGAAGCTTTCTTT. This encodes CASRSTGPNTEAFF.